The 14 T cell receptor beta chains below all came from one sample that was sequenced in a study of blood T cell repertoires in COVID-19. Data came from immunoSEQ multiplex PCR; TCRdb stores just in-frame clones and leaves some out. The repertoire holds approximately 180,000 clones, 75% to 90% seen once, with approximately 10% in the top ten. Input material: peripheral blood. The receptors come from a human donor with active or convalescent COVID-19. The donor label of this sample is uncertain.

The chain combines TRBV27 with TRBJ2-4, with D perhaps TRBD1 (6 bases). This CDR3 region has 19 residues. Germline CDR1 is MNHEY and CDR2 is SMNVEV (reference sequence). The germline V and J ends were trimmed by 4 bases and 1 base, with 23 bases remaining between them. The CDR3 sequence is CASSSSGPGVYGAKNIQYF. The CDR3 DNA reads TGTGCCAGCAGTTCCTCCGGGCCAGGGGTATATGGGGCCAAAAACATTCAGTACTTC.

The rearrangement joins TRBV5-1 to TRBJ2-7; TRBD2 agrees at 12 bases. Looked up from germline, CDR1 is SGHRS and CDR2 is YFSETQ. The trim removed 4 bases at V and 4 bases at J, leaving 6 bases unmatched. This CDR3 is 15 amino acids long. CDR3 DNA sequence: TGCGCCAGCAGCCTGACTAGCGGGAGTAGGTACGAGCAGTACTTC. This sequence encodes CASSLTSGSRYEQYF.

The chain combines TRBV7-2 with TRBJ2-5, with 11 bases identical to TRBD2. V lost 3 bases, J lost 3 bases, and 9 bases stayed unmatched. CDR1 is SGHTA and CDR2 is FQGNSA in the germline V gene. This CDR3 spans 17 amino acids. CDR3: CASSFGKTSGDKETQYF. CDR3 sequence (DNA): TGTGCCAGCAGCTTTGGGAAGACTAGCGGGGACAAAGAGACCCAGTACTTC.

This chain links TRBV28 with TRBJ2-7; TRBD1 aligns across 8 bases. The CDR3 extends over 17 amino acids. Unmatched junction bases numbered 10, after V lost 2 bases and J lost 1 base. Germline CDR1 is MDHEN and CDR2 is SYDVKM. The CDR3 sequence: CASSLTSPGQVSYEQYF. CDR3 nucleotide sequence: TGTGCCAGCAGTTTAACAAGTCCGGGACAGGTGTCCTACGAGCAGTACTTC.

The rearrangement uses TRBV28 and TRBJ2-1; 11 bases map to TRBD1. This CDR3 is 15 amino acids long. Looked up from germline, CDR1 is MDHEN and CDR2 is SYDVKM. The ends lost 3 bases at V and 7 bases at J; junction bases unmatched: 5. In nucleotides, the CDR3 is TGTGCCAGCAGTTTGCGGACAGGGGGCAGGAATGAGCAGTTCTTC. Translation gives CASSLRTGGRNEQFF.

CDR3 DNA sequence: TGCGCCAGCAGTGAGGCAGGAGGCTATGGCTACACCTTC. Translated, it gives CASSEAGGYGYTF. This chain connects TRBV10-1 to TRBJ1-2; the D is unclear. CDR1 is WNHNN, CDR2 SYGVQD, per germline (reference sequence). CDR3 length: 13 amino acids. The germline V and J ends were trimmed by 2 bases and 4 bases, with 8 bases remaining between them.

V and J are TRBV5-1 and TRBJ1-6; 8 nucleotides align to TRBD1. The germline V gene has CDR1 SGHRS and CDR2 YFSETQ. The CDR3 extends over 16 amino acids. With V trimmed by 2 bases and J by 10 bases, 11 bases remained unmatched. The CDR3 sequence is CASSFPSGDRGSPLHF. The CDR3 region has the DNA TGCGCCAGCAGCTTTCCGTCCGGTGACAGGGGCTCACCCCTCCACTTT.

This clone was counted a few times. This chain uses TRBV6-5 with TRBJ1-3, with 8 bases identical to TRBD1. CDR3 size: 13 residues. Germline loops: CDR1 MNHEY, CDR2 SVGAGI. V dropped 8 bases and J dropped 4; count of bases not matched to a gene: 4. Here the CDR3 reads CASSGQGGNTIYF. The CDR3 DNA reads TGTGCCAGCTCCGGACAGGGAGGAAACACCATATATTTT.

This clone was recorded once. This rearrangement joins TRBV9 to TRBJ2-7, with 7 bases identical to TRBD2. The CDR3 runs to 14 residues. J gave up 1 base and V 3 bases, and 4 bases lay outside the gene matches. Germline lookup yields CDR1 SGDLS and CDR2 YYNGEE. The CDR3 DNA is TGTGCCAGCAGCGGAGGGGACTATTCCTACGAGCAGTACTTC. It translates to CASSGGDYSYEQYF.

The chain joins TRBV25-1 to TRBJ1-2; TRBD1 might be the D (6 bases). V lost 2 bases, J lost 8 bases, and 18 bases lay in between. The CDR3 runs to 15 residues. CDR1 is MGHDK, CDR2 SYGVNS, per germline. In nucleotides, the CDR3 is TGTGCCAGCAGTGAAGGGACACCTACCGTTTGGGGCTACACCTTC. This codes for CASSEGTPTVWGYTF.

The chain combines TRBV7-3 with TRBJ1-2; D is undetermined. The CDR3 runs 14 residues. Germline V gene sequence: CDR1 SGHTA, CDR2 FQGTGA. V lost 6 bases to trimming and J lost 8 bases, with 19 bases between them. CDR3: CASSRNGGDGGYTF. CDR3 DNA sequence: TGTGCCAGCAGTCGCAACGGCGGGGATGGGGGCTACACCTTC.

The V and J genes are TRBV13 and TRBJ2-2; 10 bases line up with TRBD2. The V and J ends lost 5 bases and 6 bases, in that order; junction bases with no gene match: 9. CDR1 is PRHDT and CDR2 is FYEKMQ in the germline V gene (reference sequence). This CDR3 spans 16 amino acids. The CDR3 DNA reads as TGTGCCAGCAGCCTCACTAGCGGGATAATTTCCGGGGAGCTGTTTTTT. This translates into CASSLTSGIISGELFF.

The chain employs TRBV18 and TRBJ1-1; 8 nucleotides match TRBD1. The length of the CDR3 is 16 residues. Germline V gives CDR1 KGHSH, CDR2 LQKENI. The trim removed 3 bases at V and 0 bases at J, leaving 6 bases unmatched. CDR3 sequence: CASSPLDRVMNTEAFF. CDR3 nucleotide sequence: TGTGCCAGCTCACCGCTGGACAGGGTAATGAACACTGAAGCTTTCTTT.

This chain links TRBV19 with TRBJ2-3; TRBD2 is a possible D gene (5 bases). Trimming took off 0 bases at V and 2 bases at J, with 18 bases between the two ends. CDR1 is LNHDA and CDR2 is SQIVND in the germline V gene (reference sequence). The CDR3 has 18 residues. The CDR3 is CASSIDGQAWRITDTQYF. The CDR3 DNA is TGTGCCAGTAGTATAGACGGGCAGGCCTGGAGGATCACAGATACGCAGTATTTT. Filled out from reference TRBV19 and TRBJ2-3, the complete variable domain reads DGGITQSPKYLFRKEGQNVTLSCEQNLNHDAMYWYRQDPGQGLRLIYYSQIVNDFQKGDIAEGYSVSREKKESFPLTVTSAQKNPTAFYLCASSIDGQAWRITDTQYFGPGTRLTVL.